Ten or more counts support the clone carrying this TCR beta chain. The target antigen is unknown. This entry is derived from a study of neurological immune-mediated disorders. Study-wide results and limits: One related-CDR3 cluster, which may be a signature, held the repertoires of 18 of 34 multiple sclerosis patients after phylogenetic grouping.

TCRdb ran MiXCR on the 5' RACE reads and lists one entry per CDR3 protein. This sample has around 25,000 distinct CDR3 sequences, with roughly 2.5% found just once. The CDR3 consists of 13 residues. Trimming shortened V by 4 bases and J by 4 bases, and 7 bases separated the two germline ends. This clonotype was sampled from a woman aged 50 to 60 with multiple sclerosis. The rearrangement joins TRBV12-3 or TRBV12-4 to TRBJ2-2, with a tentative D call TRBD2 (6 bases). Sequencing was carried out using PBMCs. CDR3 DNA sequence: TGTGCCAGCAGTTGGGGGGTCACCGGGGAGCTGTTTTTT. It translates to CASSWGVTGELFF.